One sample yielded the 18 T cell receptor beta chains listed below, sequenced in a study of blood T cell repertoires in COVID-19 (dated by TCRdb to the early 2020s). The method behind the library was the immunoSEQ multiplex PCR assay. TCRdb took over this immuneACCESS table, retaining in-frame rearrangements with V and J assigned. Such tables are incomplete; in checked studies, under half of the missing clones stem from an unresolved V gene, and the remainder is unexplained. For this sample there are roughly 77,000 clones; around 74% appear just once. The ten top clones hold approximately 15% of the sample. The source material was peripheral blood. These receptors originate from a man aged 60-69 years with COVID-19, enrolled during active disease.

The V gene is TRBV29-1, the J gene TRBJ1-4, with 7 bases matching TRBD1. This CDR3 is built from 13 residues. V lost 4 bases, J lost 8 bases, and 7 bases stayed unmatched. CDR1 and CDR2 from the germline V gene are SQVTM and ANQGSEA. The CDR3 here is CSVVEGAGEKLFF. The CDR3 nucleotides are TGCAGCGTTGTCGAGGGGGCGGGGGAAAAACTGTTTTTT. The full variable domain, completed using reference TRBV29-1 and TRBJ1-4, is SAVISQKPSRDICQRGTSLTIQCQVDSQVTMMFWYRQQPGQSLTLIATANQGSEATYESGFVIDKFPISRPNLTFSTLTVSNMSPEDSSIYLCSVVEGAGEKLFFGSGTQLSVL.

The rearrangement links TRBV3-1 (or the pseudogene TRBV3-2) to TRBJ2-7, with D perhaps TRBD2 (5 bases). Germline V gene data show CDR1 as LGHDT and CDR2 as YNNKEL (reference sequence). The V end was cut by 3 bases, the J end by 6 bases, with 12 bases between. CDR3 length: 13 residues. CDR3 sequence reads: CASSHGTRSEQYF. The CDR3 bases are TGTGCCAGCAGCCACGGAACTAGATCCGAGCAGTACTTC.

The V call is TRBV19, the J call TRBJ1-5; 8 nucleotides match TRBD1. The CDR3 is made up of 16 amino acids. Germline loops: CDR1 LNHDA, CDR2 SQIVND (reference sequence). With V trimmed by 4 bases and J by 2 bases, 7 bases remained unmatched. CDR3 residues: CASSTTLTGGNQPQHF. The DNA for the CDR3 is TGTGCCAGTAGTACTACCCTGACAGGGGGCAATCAGCCCCAGCATTTT.

The V gene is TRBV18, the J gene TRBJ1-1; 9 nucleotides line up with TRBD1. The V segment lost 4 bases and the J segment 4 bases; nucleotides outside the gene matches: 1. Germline assignment: CDR1 KGHSH and CDR2 LQKENI. The CDR3 has 13 residues. Here the CDR3 reads CASSRDRATEAFF. In nucleotides, the CDR3 is TGTGCCAGCTCACGGGACAGGGCCACTGAAGCTTTCTTT.

This clone was counted a few times. This chain uses TRBV5-5 with TRBJ1-5, with 8 bases that match TRBD1. From germline, CDR1 is SGHKS and CDR2 YYEKEE (reference sequence). CDR3 length: 16 residues. Trimming took 4 bases from V and 4 from J; bases not matched to a gene: 10. CDR3 in amino acids: CASSPGGAWGNQPQHF. The CDR3, as DNA: TGTGCCAGCAGCCCAGGGGGCGCATGGGGAAATCAGCCCCAGCATTTT.

The V call is TRBV7-3, the J call TRBJ2-1; TRBD1 aligns across 9 bases. CDR3 length: 15 residues. V gave up 5 bases and J gave up 9 bases; unmatched junction bases: 11. Germline V gene sequence: CDR1 SGHTA, CDR2 FQGTGA. The CDR3 sequence is CASSDNPGTGSEQFF. CDR3 bases: TGTGCCAGCAGCGATAACCCCGGGACAGGGAGTGAGCAGTTCTTC.

This rearrangement joins TRBV7-2 to TRBJ2-5; TRBD2 aligns across 7 bases. The length of the CDR3 is 14 residues. Germline assignment: CDR1 SGHTA and CDR2 FQGNSA. V shed 3 bases and J 5 bases; nucleotides not matched to a gene: 6. The CDR3 spells CASSLGGGGETQYF. The CDR3 nucleotides are TGTGCCAGCAGCTTGGGTGGCGGGGGTGAGACCCAGTACTTC. The full variable domain, completed using reference TRBV7-2 and TRBJ2-5, is GAGVSQSPSNKVTEKGKDVELRCDPISGHTALYWYRQSLGQGLEFLIYFQGNSAPDKSGLPSDRFSAERTGGSVSTLTIQRTQQEDSAVYLCASSLGGGGETQYFGPGTRLLVL.

This chain links TRBV6-5 with TRBJ2-1; 7 bases line up with TRBD2. The germline CDR1 and CDR2 sequences are MNHEY and SVGAGI. J was trimmed by 7 bases and V by 0 bases; bases with no gene match: 6. CDR3 length: 15 amino acids. The CDR3 region has the DNA TGTGCCAGCAGTTACTCCGGGAGGTCCTTTAATGAGCAGTTCTTC. Amino acid sequence: CASSYSGRSFNEQFF.

This clone occurred a few times. The chain is built from TRBV6-4 and TRBJ1-5; 9 bases agree with TRBD1. Germline CDR1 and CDR2: MRHNA and SNTAGT. The CDR3 length is 16 residues. With 1 base clipped from V and 5 bases from J, the junction kept 6 bases outside the gene matches. The DNA for the CDR3 is TGTGCCAGCAGTGACTTCACAGGGGGCCGGGATCAGCCCCAGCATTTT. Amino acids: CASSDFTGGRDQPQHF.

Only a few counts were recorded for this clone. The genes are TRBV15 and TRBJ1-4; no clear D gene. V dropped 1 base and J dropped 10 bases, with 10 bases sitting between them. The CDR3 is 13 amino acids. The V gene's germline CDR1 is LNHNV and CDR2 YYDKDF (reference sequence). The CDR3 is CATSRGTEGKLFF. In DNA, the CDR3 is TGTGCCACCAGCAGAGGTACGGAGGGAAAACTGTTTTTT.

The chain combines TRBV5-4 with TRBJ1-1; 8 nucleotides agree with TRBD1. Germline V gene lookup returns CDR1 SGHNT and CDR2 YYREEE (reference sequence). The CDR3 is 15 amino acids. V gave up 4 bases and J gave up 5 bases; unmatched junction bases: 10. CDR3 amino acids: CASSPLGQERTEAFF. As DNA, the CDR3 is TGTGCCAGCAGCCCCTTGGGACAGGAGAGGACTGAAGCTTTCTTT.

The V call is TRBV28, the J call TRBJ2-7, with unresolved D. CDR1 MDHEN and CDR2 SYDVKM come from the germline V gene. The CDR3 has 13 residues. With 6 bases removed from V and 0 bases from J, the gap between germline ends came to 9 bases. CDR3 DNA sequence: TGTGCCAGCAGGGGCTCAAGCTCCTACGAGCAGTACTTC. It yields the protein CASRGSSSYEQYF.

This clone was observed a single time. The chain carries TRBV6-5 and TRBJ1-5; tentatively, D is TRBD1 (6 bases). This CDR3 comprises 14 residues. Germline CDR1 MNHEY, CDR2 SVGAGI. V was shortened by 2 bases and J by 5 bases, with 10 bases between the two germline ends. In DNA form, the CDR3 reads TGTGCCAGCAGTTACAGCGGGGGGCATCAGCCCCAGCATTTT. Residues: CASSYSGGHQPQHF.

The chain links TRBV7-3 to TRBJ1-5; D possibly corresponds to TRBD1 (6 bases). The CDR3 length is 16 residues. Germline CDR1 SGHTA, CDR2 FQGTGA. Trimming cost V 3 bases and J 2 bases, with 14 bases left between them. The CDR3 spells CASSFFGAGGNQPQHF. CDR3 DNA sequence: TGTGCCAGCAGCTTTTTCGGGGCAGGGGGCAATCAGCCCCAGCATTTT.

The CDR3: CASSLGGVTEAFF. The CDR3 DNA follows: TGTGCCAGCAGCCTCGGCGGGGTCACTGAAGCTTTCTTT. The chain recombines TRBV5-6 with TRBJ1-1; no clear D gene. V lost 4 bases to trimming and J lost 4 bases, with 11 bases between them. The CDR3 contains 13 residues. Germline values: CDR1 SGHDT, CDR2 YYEEEE.

This chain joins TRBV2 and TRBJ1-2; D unclear. Germline V gene lookup returns CDR1 SNHLY and CDR2 FYNNEI. Between the trimmed V and J ends, which lost 5 bases and 4 bases, there was a span of 11 bases. This CDR3 region has 13 residues. The CDR3: CASSTDSSYGYTF. CDR3 nucleotides: TGTGCCAGCAGTACGGACTCGTCCTATGGCTACACCTTC.

This clone showed up just once. The V gene is TRBV6-5, the J gene TRBJ2-7; 8 nucleotides align to TRBD1. Trimming cost V 6 bases and J 3 bases; bases outside gene matches: 7. The germline CDR1 and CDR2 sequences are MNHEY and SVGAGI. There are 14 residues in the CDR3. CDR3 region: CASRAPGGIYEQYF. The CDR3 DNA sequence: TGTGCCAGCAGAGCCCCAGGGGGCATCTACGAGCAGTACTTC.

The rearrangement links TRBV6-5 to TRBJ2-6, with D maybe TRBD1 (5 bases). This CDR3 is built from 15 residues. CDR1 and CDR2 (germline): MNHEY, SVGAGI. Between the trimmed V and J ends, which lost 6 bases and 2 bases, there was a span of 11 bases. The DNA of the CDR3 is TGTGCCAGCAGACCCCCCAGGGCTGGGGCCAACGTCCTGACTTTC. Its translation is CASRPPRAGANVLTF.